This T cell receptor (beta chain) was recovered during a study of shared clonotypes between healthy human individuals. Trimming left V 0 bases short and J 6 bases short, with 11 bases between. Germline V gives CDR1 LNHNV, CDR2 YYDKDF (reference sequence). The CDR3 covers 15 residues. Genomic DNA per cell subset filled all wells of several immunoSEQ plates. Sequencing used immunoSEQ multiplex PCR; TCRdb keeps in-frame clones, though not all of them. This table holds over 400,000 clones, 78% found once. A word on this clone: Its antigen is as yet unknown.

Study outcomes and limitations: Investigators collected only blood, and repertoires in tissues likely differ.

Sequenced sample: PBMCs. The sequence was obtained from a woman aged 40 to 50 in good health. Some clones in this sample may be carry-over from other donors' samples. The chain links TRBV15 to TRBJ1-4; tentatively, D is TRBD1 (6 bases). This chain's CDR3 is CATSRDGAGDEKLFF. The DNA of the CDR3 is TGTGCCACCAGCAGAGATGGGGCAGGGGATGAAAAACTGTTTTTT.